These 29 T cell receptor beta chains came from one sample sequenced in a study of T cells in localized non-small cell lung cancer. The protocol was immunoSEQ multiplex PCR, while the TCRdb copy is restricted to in-frame clones and leaves out a portion. The table has approximately 50,000 clones, around 86% seen once; the top ten hold over 2%. Sequences were derived from PBMCs, sampled before any cancer treatment. The receptors were gathered from a man aged 35 to 70 with stage II lung adenocarcinoma.

Judged by abundance, this clone is medium-sized. The chain couples TRBV6-6 to TRBJ2-1, with D perhaps matching TRBD2 (6 bases). V dropped 7 bases and J dropped 3 bases, with 13 bases sitting between them. This CDR3 has 14 residues. CDR1 is MNHNY, CDR2 SVGAGI, per germline (reference sequence). CDR3 DNA: TGTGCCAGCAATGGGGGGTCAAACTACAATGAGCAGTTCTTC. The encoded protein is CASNGGSNYNEQFF.

This chain links TRBV5-4 with TRBJ2-7; D gene unclear. Per the germline V gene, CDR1 is SGHNT and CDR2 is YYREEE (reference sequence). The germline V and J ends were trimmed by 1 base and 2 bases, with 10 bases remaining between them. This CDR3 is built from 14 residues. The CDR3 DNA follows: TGTGCCAGCAGCTTGACCGGAGCTCCCTACGAGCAGTACTTC. It codes for CASSLTGAPYEQYF.

This clone has just a few counts. The gene calls are TRBV19 and TRBJ1-1; a weak D match, TRBD1 (6 bases). Germline V gene lookup returns CDR1 LNHDA and CDR2 SQIVND (reference sequence). The length of the CDR3 is 14 residues. Trimming removed 5 bases at V and 4 bases at J, with 14 bases between. CDR3 sequence reads: CASSLQGRATEAFF. CDR3 nucleotide sequence: TGTGCCAGTAGTCTACAGGGAAGGGCCACTGAAGCTTTCTTT.

The chain couples TRBV4-1 to TRBJ2-5; D is undetermined. The CDR3 length is 14 residues. CDR1 is MGHRA, CDR2 YSYEKL, per germline. Trimming removed 0 bases at V and 3 bases at J, with 8 bases between. The CDR3 is CASSQEITEETQYF. The CDR3, as DNA: TGCGCCAGCAGCCAAGAAATAACAGAAGAGACCCAGTACTTC.

J is TRBJ2-1 and V is TRBV7-2; 7 bases are shared with TRBD2. Losses at the gene ends were 5 bases for V and 4 bases for J; bases not matched to a gene: 2. CDR3 size: 13 residues. Per germline, CDR1 SGHTA and CDR2 FQGNSA. This CDR3 is CASSPAGYNEQFF. Here the CDR3 DNA reads TGTGCCAGCAGCCCAGCGGGGTACAATGAGCAGTTCTTC.

This clone occurred once. This sequence joins TRBV19 and TRBJ1-2, with D perhaps TRBD1 (6 bases). CDR3 length: 14 residues. Per germline, CDR1 LNHDA and CDR2 SQIVND (reference sequence). Trimming cost V 7 bases and J 3 bases, with 15 bases left between them. CDR3 in amino acids: CASTPQGLHYGYTF. For the CDR3, the DNA is TGTGCCAGTACCCCACAGGGACTGCACTATGGCTACACCTTC.

CDR3 protein: CASSFGRGAYEQYV. The CDR3 nucleotides are TGTGCCAGCAGCTTTGGGCGGGGGGCCTACGAGCAGTACGTC. The chain couples TRBV11-2 to TRBJ2-7; 8 bases are a match to TRBD2. Per germline, CDR1 SGHAT and CDR2 FQNNGV. This CDR3 is built from 14 residues. Trimming at V came to 3 bases and at J to 2 bases, leaving 3 bases not matched to a gene.

The V and J genes are TRBV5-1 and TRBJ2-3; D remains unclear. CDR3 length: 14 residues. CDR1 is SGHRS and CDR2 is YFSETQ in the germline V gene. The ends were cut back, 0 bases at V and 2 bases at J, with 7 bases in the middle. The CDR3 DNA reads as TGCGCCAGCAGCTTGGAGGCCTTCACAGATACGCAGTATTTT. This codes for CASSLEAFTDTQYF.

This clone was counted once. The chain couples TRBV19 to TRBJ1-1, with TRBD1 matching over 7 bases. The J segment lost 2 bases and the V segment lost 2 bases, leaving 5 bases of the junction unmatched. This CDR3 has 15 residues. Germline loops: CDR1 LNHDA, CDR2 SQIVND (reference sequence). The CDR3 nucleotides read TGTGCCAGTAGTATATGGACAGGCGTTAACACTGAAGCTTTCTTT. Protein sequence: CASSIWTGVNTEAFF.

The chain couples TRBV5-8 to TRBJ2-3; 8 bases match TRBD2. Trimming at V came to 2 bases and at J to 1 base, leaving 6 bases not matched to a gene. This CDR3 has 16 amino acids. Germline assignment: CDR1 SGHTS and CDR2 YDEGEE. CDR3 residues: CASSLAAGGGTDTQYF. The CDR3 DNA follows: TGTGCCAGCAGCTTAGCGGCGGGAGGAGGCACAGATACGCAGTATTTT. The entire variable domain, with the rest obtained from reference TRBV5-8 and TRBJ2-3, is as follows: EAGVTQSPTHLIKTRGQQATLRCSPISGHTSVYWYQQALGLGLQFLLWYDEGEERNRGNFPPRFSGRQFPNYSSELNVNALELEDSALYLCASSLAAGGGTDTQYFGPGTRLTVL.

This chain uses TRBV23-1 with TRBJ1-1; 8 bases fit TRBD1. TRBV23-1 carries the ORF label, with uncertain function. This CDR3 is built from 15 residues. Germline trimming cut 3 bases from V and 5 bases from J; bases unmatched to any gene: 8. The CDR3 nucleotides read TGCGCCAGCAGTCATTCGACAGGGGCGCTTACTGAAGCTTTCTTT. It codes for CASSHSTGALTEAFF.

The V call is TRBV30, the J call TRBJ2-1, with TRBD1 as a possible D gene (6 bases). The germline V gene encodes CDR1 GTSNPN and CDR2 SVGIG (reference sequence). Trimming stripped 1 base from V and 3 bases from J, with 7 bases between. CDR3 length: 13 amino acids. CDR3 sequence reads: CAWSGGHYNEQFF. CDR3 coding DNA: TGTGCCTGGAGTGGGGGGCACTACAATGAGCAGTTCTTC. The complete variable domain, with remaining parts taken from reference TRBV30 and TRBJ2-1, reads SQTIHQWPATLVQPVGSPLSLECTVEGTSNPNLYWYRQAAGRGLQLLFYSVGIGQISSEVPQNLSASRPQDRQFILSSKKLLLSDSGFYLCAWSGGHYNEQFFGPGTRLTVL.

This chain connects TRBV5-4 to TRBJ1-6; D ambiguous. V gave up 1 base and J gave up 4 bases, with 9 bases separating them. The CDR3 is 15 amino acids. The germline gives CDR1 SGHNT, CDR2 YYREEE (reference sequence). CDR3 region: CASSLKSEYNSPLHF. The CDR3 nucleotides read TGTGCCAGCAGCTTGAAGTCAGAATATAATTCACCCCTCCACTTT.

The CDR3, as DNA: TGTGCCAGCAGCGCCCTGAGGGATACGCAGTATTTT. Amino acid sequence: CASSALRDTQYF. The rearrangement joins TRBV5-4 to TRBJ2-3; D is ambiguous. Germline V lookup: CDR1 SGHNT, CDR2 YYREEE (reference sequence). The CDR3 is 12 residues long. V lost 4 bases, J lost 6 bases, and 9 bases lay in between.

The chain employs TRBV5-5 and TRBJ1-5; D ambiguous. Germline V lookup: CDR1 SGHKS, CDR2 YYEKEE (reference sequence). CDR3 length: 20 amino acids. V dropped 4 bases and J dropped 4 bases, with 30 bases sitting between them. DNA for the CDR3: TGTGCCAGCAGCCCCGAGGTATATTTGGACTGGAGCCGCCTGAATCAGCCCCAGCATTTT. This translates into CASSPEVYLDWSRLNQPQHF.

The rearrangement uses TRBV6-1 and TRBJ1-6, with 7 bases matching TRBD1. The CDR3 contains 14 residues. Germline-derived CDR1 and CDR2 are MNHNS and SASEGT. V trimming: 3 bases; J trimming: 5 bases; junction bases outside the gene matches: 1. CDR3 DNA: TGTGCCAGCAGTGACACAGGGGATAATTCACCCCTCCACTTT. Protein product: CASSDTGDNSPLHF.

The rearrangement links TRBV30 to TRBJ1-5, with 7 bases fitting TRBD1. The CDR3 has 16 amino acids. Trimming cost V 3 bases and J 2 bases; bases outside gene matches: 10. The germline V gene encodes CDR1 GTSNPN and CDR2 SVGIG (reference sequence). The CDR3 region is CAWSPSRTGGNQPQHF. CDR3 DNA: TGTGCCTGGAGCCCCTCTAGGACAGGCGGCAATCAGCCCCAGCATTTT.

The genes are TRBV9 and TRBJ2-3, with 13 bases that match TRBD2. This CDR3 comprises 17 residues. With 0 bases clipped from V and 2 bases from J, the junction kept 3 bases outside the gene matches. CDR1 is SGDLS and CDR2 is YYNGEE in the germline V gene. The CDR3 loop reads CASSVGTSGGITDTQYF. DNA of the CDR3: TGTGCCAGCAGCGTAGGGACTAGCGGGGGCATCACAGATACGCAGTATTTT. Combining the CDR3 with reference TRBV9 and TRBJ2-3 gives the whole variable domain DSGVTQTPKHLITATGQRVTLRCSPRSGDLSVYWYQQSLDQGLQFLIQYYNGEERAKGNILERFSAQQFPDLHSELNLSSLELGDSALYFCASSVGTSGGITDTQYFGPGTRLTVL.

The gene calls are TRBV4-1 and TRBJ1-1; tentative D call: TRBD1 (5 bases). The CDR3 spans 14 residues. Per the germline V gene, CDR1 is MGHRA and CDR2 is YSYEKL. V was cut by 6 bases and J by 0 bases, with 11 bases left in between. As DNA, the CDR3 is TGCGCCAGCAGGGGACGGACCATGAACACTGAAGCTTTCTTT. This sequence encodes CASRGRTMNTEAFF.

The genes are TRBV13 and TRBJ1-1; unclear D gene. This CDR3 is 14 amino acids long. Per germline, CDR1 PRHDT and CDR2 FYEKMQ (reference sequence). Trimming removed 10 bases from V and 5 bases from J, with 20 bases in between. CDR3 nucleotides: TGTGCCACACACCAGAAAGTTTCGGGAACTGAAGCTTTCTTT. Translated: CATHQKVSGTEAFF.

The chain has TRBV19 and TRBJ2-2, with D uncertain. CDR1 is LNHDA and CDR2 is SQIVND in the germline V gene (reference sequence). This CDR3 comprises 14 residues. Trimming shortened V by 6 bases and J by 5 bases, and 13 bases separated the two germline ends. The CDR3 reads CASRQSRWTGELFF. The CDR3 DNA reads as TGTGCCAGTAGGCAAAGTAGGTGGACCGGGGAGCTGTTTTTT.

This clone was observed a single time. The chain combines TRBV6-1 with TRBJ1-5; tentatively, D is TRBD1 (5 bases). CDR1 MNHNS and CDR2 SASEGT come from the germline V gene. CDR3 size: 13 residues. V lost 3 bases and J 7 bases, leaving 10 bases between the germline ends. This CDR3 is CASSEGGKQPQHF. The CDR3 DNA is TGTGCCAGCAGTGAGGGGGGAAAACAGCCCCAGCATTTT.

The chain employs TRBV5-1 and TRBJ2-5, with D uncertain. Germline lookup yields CDR1 SGHRS and CDR2 YFSETQ. This CDR3 contains 15 residues. The V end was cut by 0 bases, the J end by 2 bases, with 11 bases between. The DNA of the CDR3 is TGCGCCAGCAGCTTGGCCCCGGCAACACAAGAGACCCAGTACTTC. Translation: CASSLAPATQETQYF.

This chain joins TRBV7-9 and TRBJ2-5; D gene uncertain. Germline loops: CDR1 SEHNR, CDR2 FQNEAQ (reference sequence). The CDR3 consists of 16 residues. V gave up 1 base and J gave up 1 base, with 13 bases separating them. The CDR3 region has the DNA TGTGCCAGCAGCTTAGACTGGGAAGGGCCCCAAGAGACCCAGTACTTC. Translating gives CASSLDWEGPQETQYF.

The V gene is TRBV7-9, the J gene TRBJ2-7, with D hard to call. Trimming shortened V by 1 base and J by 0 bases, and 10 bases separated the two germline ends. Germline assignment: CDR1 SEHNR and CDR2 FQNEAQ (reference sequence). CDR3 length equals 15 residues. The CDR3 nucleotides read TGTGCCAGCAGCTTAGATACAGCCGTCTCCTACGAGCAGTACTTC. Its translation is CASSLDTAVSYEQYF.

V is TRBV5-4 and J is TRBJ1-6, with D possibly TRBD1 on 5 matching bases. V lost 3 bases and J 7 bases, leaving 8 bases between the germline ends. CDR1 and CDR2 (germline): SGHNT, YYREEE (reference sequence). This CDR3 has 13 amino acids. The CDR3 region has the DNA TGTGCCAGCAGCTCCGAGGGGAATTCACCCCTCCACTTT. Residues: CASSSEGNSPLHF. The complete variable domain, with remaining parts taken from reference TRBV5-4 and TRBJ1-6, reads ETGVTQSPTHLIKTRGQQVTLRCSSQSGHNTVSWYQQALGQGPQFIFQYYREEENGRGNFPPRFSGLQFPNYSSELNVNALELDDSALYLCASSSEGNSPLHFGNGTRLTVT.

V is TRBV10-2 and J is TRBJ1-1; D possibly corresponds to TRBD1 (6 bases). CDR3 size: 12 residues. In germline, CDR1 is WSHSY, CDR2 SAAADI. Deletions cut 7 bases from V and 8 bases from J, with 14 bases between. The CDR3 here is CASTPTGREAFF. The CDR3 DNA sequence: TGCGCCAGCACACCGACAGGTCGAGAAGCTTTCTTT.

The CDR3 region is CASSPRMGPTRRTF. The CDR3 DNA reads TGTGCCAGCAGTCCCCGCATGGGTCCGACCAGGCGCACCTTC. The chain combines TRBV28 with TRBJ1-2; no clear D. Germline CDR1 and CDR2: MDHEN and SYDVKM. V was trimmed by 5 bases and J by 13 bases, leaving 23 bases between them. The CDR3 runs 14 residues.

The chain uses TRBV5-6 and TRBJ1-1, with TRBD1 as a possible D gene (5 bases). Germline-derived CDR1 and CDR2 are SGHDT and YYEEEE. This CDR3 has 14 amino acids. V lost 4 bases and J lost 4, with 14 bases in between. CDR3 residues: CASSPGRRPTEAFF. The CDR3 DNA reads as TGTGCCAGCAGCCCGGGACGCCGGCCCACTGAAGCTTTCTTT.